This TCR beta chain derives from a study of cytomegalovirus exposure and HLA in healthy donors (dated by TCRdb to about 2017). Context from the whole study: An earlier analysis of several hundred of the donors reported approximately 300 Gb of sequence data and 117 million unique TCR beta sequences obtained from some 200 million T cells. Roughly 310 gigabases of sequencing data and approximately 85 million unique TCR sequences were included in an early release covering under 650 HLA-typed donors. The genetic ancestry cluster associated with self-reported Caucasian donors included 81% of the approximately 400 genotyped donors. The study aimed to test whether signatures of past pathogen exposure could be identified by cataloging public T cell receptors. The study profiled the T cell repertoires of under 700 subjects by immunosequencing and related them to cytomegalovirus serostatus. Besides the first cohort of roughly 700 subjects, a separate validation cohort made up of roughly 130 different subjects was used. High-throughput TCR immunosequencing, statistical association of individual TCRs with disease status, and machine learning were combined to predict cytomegalovirus infection status. A later analysis re-examined previously published TCR beta repertoires from several hundred donors and added high-resolution HLA genotyping to investigate patterns of TCR occurrence. In the later analysis, no new phenotypic data were used to find candidate immune exposures; instead, reliance was placed on TCR beta sequences and their occurrence across donors. To decide whether each TCR beta V gene segment behaved as functional or pseudogenic, an earlier analysis of some 600 of the donors relied on high-throughput TCR beta sequencing. Donor age, sex, ethnicity and CMV serostatus were compiled together with the repertoire data. A later genetic analysis used genome-wide SNP genotypes for about 55% of the 666 donors, treating that subset as a discovery cohort. Every discovery cohort repertoire had been produced on one sequencing platform. Class I and class II HLA loci were covered by the typing at four-digit resolution. Typing coverage varied by locus: roughly 629-630 donors for A, B, C, DRB1 and DQB1; roughly 500 for DQA1; more than 600 for DPA1; 450 to 480 for DPB1. A few DR-DQ haplotypes were handled as single units for association and clustering because linkage in the cohort was strong. Among approximately 370 genotyped donors of the cohort, an average of approximately 220,000 unique TCR beta nucleotide sequences was sequenced per donor, of which about 19% were non-productive.

The sample holds one count of this clone. The specificity of this receptor is unknown. No much larger clone is present one base from it, and per-base qualities are unavailable. Based on the germline V gene, the CDR1 and CDR2 sequences are SGHTA and FQGNSA. V is pruned by 3 bases and J by 8 bases, leaving 3 bases of the junction without a gene match. The cysteine opens and the phenylalanine closes a CDR3 of 15 amino acids. Only the CDR3 portion is preserved as DNA: 45 bases, with reading frame beginning at the first base. Points the paper makes about the study in general: Some IMGT-functional V segments, including TRBV6-2 and TRBV6-3, could not be told apart with the 87-base-pair reads, so those segments were excluded. A few of the identified cytomegalovirus-associated TCR beta chains were confirmed in vitro to be specific for cytomegalovirus antigens. In a later analysis, HLA-associated TCR beta chains showed more clonal expansion and lower generation probabilities than non-associated chains that were equally common. Compared with the roughly 600-donor mean, donors in an Asian-associated ancestry cluster had fewer N-insertions in productive TCRs, according to a later genetic analysis. According to a later analysis, most CMV-associated TCR beta chains appeared to be HLA-restricted, and the HLA associations seemed to be driven largely by CMV exposure. In the study, around 150 TCR beta chains were listed as associated with cytomegalovirus. Because some donors lacked HLA typing at each locus, the association tests relied only on the typed subset. CMV serostatus was the only immune exposure information available for the cohort. At a false discovery rate of 0.05, a later analysis linked under 20,000 TCR beta sequences to specific HLA alleles. A later genetic analysis associated a missense DCLRE1C variant with V-gene and J-gene trimming of TCR beta chains, and an independent cohort replicated the association. This cohort had only TCR beta chains sequenced, and the lack of alpha or paired-chain data limited which features could be detected. Because counts were too low, about 15 rarely observed V segments, including chromosome 9 orphons, were left out of the earlier analysis of a few hundred of the donors. In an earlier analysis of fewer than 700 of the donors, most TCR beta V segments appeared in productive rearrangements about 87% or about 30% of the time, broadly matching IMGT annotations. A later analysis reported that several top co-occurrence clusters appeared linked to parvovirus B19, influenza, CMV and Epstein-Barr virus. The authors suggested that the approach could potentially be generalized to other disease states and immunological phenotypes. A group of highly shared sequence variants was considered likely to be a technical artifact of the sequencing pipeline. Assigning TCR associations to individual alleles was difficult when HLA alleles, especially DR and DQ, strongly co-occurred. In a later analysis, TCR association rates were found to vary across HLA loci, with the most associated TCRs seen for DRB1 alleles and the fewest for HLA-C alleles. A further reported finding was that TCR beta sequences accurately predicted the HLA-A and HLA-B alleles for most subjects in the first cohort. Most TCR sequences were seen in very few donors, while some public TCRs were found in many individuals. Cytomegalovirus status was reported to be diagnosed by the classifier with high specificity and sensitivity in both the original and validation cohorts. The presence/absence analyses assumed that sequencing depth was roughly uniform across donors, and that assumption may not be true. Linkage disequilibrium might explain the correlated functional status among segregating V segments, but an unknown experimental factor could not be ruled out.

The method behind the library was the immunoSEQ multiplex PCR assay. For the multiplex PCR, a mixture combining 60 forward primers for TCR Vbeta segments and 13 reverse primers for TCR Jbeta segments was used. Amplification of the CDR3 region of rearranged TCR beta genes was performed with a multiplex PCR assay on genomic DNA. The amplified TCR beta libraries were sequenced on the Illumina HiSeq System as 87-base-pair reads. Concerning the study's data processing: A later analysis counted tens of millions of unique TCR beta chains across the roughly 700 repertoires, and roughly 9.9 million of these chains were shared by at least two donors. Raw reads were error-corrected and collapsed into unique sequences with a nearest-neighbor algorithm that merged closely related sequences to remove PCR and sequencing errors. Alignment of CDR3 sequences to IMGT reference sequences was used to assign V, D and J gene segments. Each retained sequence needed at least a six-nucleotide match to both a V gene segment and a J gene segment. Rearrangements were called productive when the CDR3 lacked stop codons and stayed in frame with V and J; all others were non-productive. Following IMGT convention, CDR3 was defined as the stretch from the second conserved V-encoded cysteine to the conserved J-encoded phenylalanine. The earlier analysis of some 580 of the donors excluded any sequence lacking an unambiguous match to a single V gene segment. An earlier analysis of a few hundred of the donors called V segments functional above 56.7% productive rearrangements and segregating when the between-donor standard deviation exceeded 5%. To diagnose cytomegalovirus status from the catalog of TCR beta chain sequences, a statistical classification framework was built. V and J gene assignment, in a later analysis, came from comparing TCR nucleotide sequences with IMGT/GENE-DB human TR gene sequences. Using the TCRdist pipeline, a later analysis assigned CDR3 sequences along with most-parsimonious VDJ recombination scenarios. In a later analysis, each TCR beta chain was defined by its CDR3 amino acid sequence together with its V-gene family, and reads without a unique V-gene family were excluded. As a way to deal with suspected cross-contamination and a sequencing artifact, a later analysis dropped 450 to 700 nucleotide sequences that were highly shared and had low generation probability. A later analysis calculated a clonal expansion index for each public chain from normalized within-repertoire ranks of inferred template counts. A later analysis computed generation probabilities with a VDJ recombination model fitted to out-of-frame rearrangements, and checked the results against IGoR. In a later analysis, hypergeometric tests were used to score TCR-TCR, TCR-HLA and TCR-CMV co-occurrence, with a repertoire-size bias correction applied to TCR pairs. A later analysis estimated false discovery rates by permuting HLA or CMV assignments 20 times. A later analysis grouped co-occurring TCRs with DBSCAN, adding TCRdist sequence similarity when clustering within HLA-allele-positive subsets. Repertoires with fewer than 30,000 or more than 120,000 public chains were left out of co-occurrence clustering, as were a handful of repertoires with anomalous nucleotide sharing. In its TCRdb copy, this immuneACCESS table keeps in-frame sequences only and misses some clones. Where compared with another copy, unresolved V genes explain less than half of these, and the others have no known cause. V, J and clone size derive from that table, while D and trimming were established from the DNA sequence. The sample profile shows approximately 200,000 clones; over 70% of them were found once. The top ten clonotypes cover less than 2% of the sample.

The cohort comprised fewer than 750 healthy bone marrow donors. Cohort members were all nominally healthy when sampled, although unrecorded immune exposures were likely present. The donor was CMV seronegative and was included in the group of 352 seronegative cohort members. Every donor gave a peripheral blood sample, and the peripheral blood mononuclear cells from that sample were used for TCR beta sequencing. The Qiagen DNeasy Blood Extraction Kit was used to extract genomic DNA from the blood cell samples. The chain joins TRBV7-2 to TRBJ2-1, with 14 bases matching TRBD2. The specimen was PBMCs. The origin of this receptor is a woman younger than 30 in good health and CMV-seronegative. The encoded CDR3 is CASSFGTSGSDEQFF. DNA sequence: TGTGCCAGCAGCTTCGGGACTAGCGGGAGCGATGAGCAGTTCTTC.